These T cell receptor beta chains were read from a single sample in a study of spatial heterogeneity in lung cancer. MiXCR was run by TCRdb on the 5' RACE reads, yielding one entry per CDR3 protein. The sample carries roughly 120,000 distinct CDR3 sequences, 10% to 15% recorded once. Sequenced here: PBMCs, sampled at follow-up. These receptors were taken from a male donor with early-stage non-small cell lung cancer. Both conserved end residues are part of each CDR3. The order of the fields is J gene, D gene, clone size, V gene, CDR3 protein, CDR3 DNA. D genes are given only for firm matches. Part of the rows lack a size; the others show once, few, many or a class for expanded clones.

J: TRBJ2-5
D: -
size: many
V: TRBV9
CDR3: CASSPQGLQETQYF
DNA: TGTGCCAGCAGCCCCCAGGGGTTACAAGAGACCCAGTACTTC

J: TRBJ1-5
D: -
size: few
V: TRBV20-1
CDR3: CSARGQGRSYSNQPQHF
DNA: TGCAGTGCTAGGGGACAAGGCCGGTCTTATAGCAATCAGCCCCAGCATTTT

J: TRBJ1-1
D: -
size: few
V: TRBV12-3/TRBV12-4
CDR3: CASSFPLRGARAFF
DNA: TGTGCCAGCAGTTTCCCCCTGAGGGGGGCGCGGGCTTTCTTT

J: TRBJ2-3
D: -
size: many
V: TRBV20-1
CDR3: CSAKPGTKNTDTQYF
DNA: TGCAGTGCTAAACCCGGGACGAAGAATACCGATACGCAGTATTTT

J: TRBJ2-1
D: -
size: many
V: TRBV18
CDR3: CASSPIGLYNEQFF
DNA: TGTGCCAGCTCCCCCATCGGGCTCTACAATGAGCAGTTCTTC

J: TRBJ1-1
D: -
size: many
V: TRBV6-5
CDR3: CASVRASVGTEAFF
DNA: TGTGCCAGTGTCCGAGCCTCCGTGGGCACTGAAGCTTTCTTT

J: TRBJ2-3
D: TRBD2
size: many
V: TRBV7-2
CDR3: CASSWSTSGTDTQYF
DNA: TGTGCCAGCAGCTGGTCGACTAGCGGCACAGATACGCAGTATTTT

J: TRBJ2-6
D: -
size: many
V: TRBV27
CDR3: CASKSSGANVLTF
DNA: TGTGCCAGCAAGAGCTCTGGGGCCAACGTCCTGACTTTC

J: TRBJ1-1
D: -
size: few
V: TRBV7-2
CDR3: CASTSLFGVTEAFF
DNA: TGTGCCAGCACCAGCTTATTCGGGGTCACTGAAGCTTTCTTT

J: TRBJ2-5
D: -
size: -
V: TRBV11-2
CDR3: CASSLVLGRETQYF
DNA: TGTGCCAGCAGCTTAGTGTTGGGGCGTGAGACCCAGTACTTC

J: TRBJ2-5
D: -
size: few
V: TRBV7-2
CDR3: CASSLARGLQETQYF
DNA: TGTGCCAGCAGCTTAGCGCGGGGTCTCCAAGAGACCCAGTACTTC

J: TRBJ2-1
D: TRBD2
size: many
V: TRBV5-4
CDR3: CASSFRTSGGNEQFF
DNA: TGTGCCAGCAGCTTCAGGACTAGCGGGGGCAATGAGCAGTTCTTC

J: TRBJ1-6
D: -
size: many
V: TRBV7-9
CDR3: CASSGDRNSPLHF
DNA: TGTGCCAGCAGCGGCGACAGGAATTCACCCCTCCACTTT

J: TRBJ2-3
D: TRBD1
size: -
V: TRBV15
CDR3: CATSNDRVRGQYF
DNA: TGTGCCACCAGCAACGACAGGGTTCGGGGGCAGTATTTT

J: TRBJ2-2
D: -
size: many
V: TRBV4-1
CDR3: CASSQVFNTGELFF
DNA: TGCGCCAGCAGCCAAGTTTTTAACACCGGGGAGCTGTTTTTT

J: TRBJ1-5
D: -
size: -
V: TRBV1
CDR3: CTSSHQRGGSGQPQHF
DNA: TGCACCAGCAGCCACCAAAGGGGGGGAAGTGGGCAGCCCCAGCATTTT

J: TRBJ2-5
D: -
size: once
V: TRBV12-3/TRBV12-4
CDR3: CASSWRLGETQYF
DNA: TGTGCCAGCAGTTGGAGGCTGGGGGAGACCCAGTACTTC

J: TRBJ1-2
D: -
size: few
V: TRBV7-2
CDR3: CASSLDLGTKSYTF
DNA: TGTGCCAGCAGCTTAGATCTGGGTACGAAGAGCTACACCTTC

J: TRBJ1-2
D: TRBD1
size: many
V: TRBV9
CDR3: CASGRDSYNYGYTF
DNA: TGTGCCAGCGGCCGGGACAGTTATAACTATGGCTACACCTTC

J: TRBJ2-7
D: -
size: many
V: TRBV30
CDR3: CAWSADRIGEQYF
DNA: TGTGCCTGGAGTGCTGACAGGATTGGGGAGCAGTACTTC

J: TRBJ2-7
D: -
size: few
V: TRBV4-2
CDR3: CASSQEGFQGGTYEQYF
DNA: TGTGCCAGCAGCCAAGAGGGTTTTCAGGGGGGAACCTACGAGCAGTACTTC

J: TRBJ1-1
D: TRBD1
size: many
V: TRBV3-1
CDR3: CASSLQGRDEAFF
DNA: TGTGCCAGCAGCCTACAGGGGCGGGATGAAGCTTTCTTT

J: TRBJ2-2
D: TRBD1
size: many
V: TRBV24-1
CDR3: CATRDSANTGELFF
DNA: TGTGCCACCCGGGACAGCGCGAACACCGGGGAGCTGTTTTTT

J: TRBJ1-1
D: -
size: many
V: TRBV27
CDR3: CASRLGPGGTEAFF
DNA: TGTGCCAGCAGACTGGGACCGGGCGGAACTGAAGCTTTCTTT

J: TRBJ2-2
D: -
size: many
V: TRBV27
CDR3: CASSGRLTTGELFF
DNA: TGTGCCAGCAGTGGAAGGCTTACCACCGGGGAGCTGTTTTTT

J: TRBJ2-1
D: -
size: few
V: TRBV5-5
CDR3: CASSLGGTHNEQFF
DNA: TGTGCCAGCAGCTTGGGCGGGACTCACAATGAGCAGTTCTTC

J: TRBJ2-7
D: -
size: few
V: TRBV24-1
CDR3: CATSEPTGTETYEQYF
DNA: TGTGCCACCAGTGAACCTACCGGGACTGAAACCTACGAGCAGTACTTC

J: TRBJ2-7
D: TRBD1
size: -
V: TRBV27
CDR3: CASSFPRQGDSYEQYF
DNA: TGTGCCAGCAGTTTCCCCCGACAGGGGGACTCCTACGAGCAGTACTTC

J: TRBJ1-2
D: -
size: -
V: TRBV18
CDR3: CASSPGLQGSIYGYTF
DNA: TGTGCCAGCTCACCGGGGTTACAGGGATCAATCTATGGCTACACCTTC

J: TRBJ1-1
D: TRBD1
size: few
V: TRBV25-1
CDR3: CASRRTGQGTEAFF
DNA: TGTGCCAGCAGGAGGACAGGGCAGGGCACTGAAGCTTTCTTT

J: TRBJ2-5
D: -
size: -
V: TRBV18
CDR3: CASSPERQRQETQYF
DNA: TGTGCCAGCTCACCAGAGAGACAGAGGCAAGAGACCCAGTACTTC

J: TRBJ1-4
D: TRBD1
size: -
V: TRBV3-1
CDR3: CASSPRTGSEEKLFF
DNA: TGTGCCAGCAGCCCTAGGACAGGATCGGAGGAAAAACTGTTTTTT

J: TRBJ2-1
D: TRBD1
size: -
V: TRBV28
CDR3: CASSLNRGFYNEQFF
DNA: TGTGCCAGCAGTTTAAACAGGGGATTCTACAATGAGCAGTTCTTC

J: TRBJ2-7
D: -
size: many
V: TRBV7-2
CDR3: CASSPGQMTYEQYF
DNA: TGTGCCAGCAGCCCCGGACAAATGACCTACGAGCAGTACTTC

J: TRBJ1-3
D: -
size: -
V: TRBV12-3/TRBV12-4
CDR3: CASTPGPRSGNTIYF
DNA: TGTGCCAGCACCCCGGGTCCTCGCTCTGGAAACACCATATATTTT

J: TRBJ2-3
D: -
size: many
V: TRBV9
CDR3: CASSVGPTFNTDTQYF
DNA: TGTGCCAGCAGCGTAGGGCCGACGTTTAACACAGATACGCAGTATTTT

J: TRBJ2-3
D: -
size: few
V: TRBV27
CDR3: CASRGAGIVGLDTQYF
DNA: TGTGCCAGCAGGGGGGCAGGGATCGTCGGTTTGGATACGCAGTATTTT

J: TRBJ1-3
D: -
size: -
V: TRBV4-3
CDR3: CASSHGHWGDSGNTIYF
DNA: TGCGCCAGCAGCCACGGACATTGGGGGGACTCTGGAAACACCATATATTTT

J: TRBJ2-5
D: TRBD2
size: many
V: TRBV4-2
CDR3: CASSQNSGTSQETQYF
DNA: TGTGCCAGCAGCCAGAACTCCGGGACTAGCCAAGAGACCCAGTACTTC

J: TRBJ2-5
D: -
size: -
V: TRBV3-1
CDR3: CASSHKAVETQYF
DNA: TGTGCCAGCAGCCACAAAGCGGTGGAGACCCAGTACTTC

J: TRBJ2-2
D: -
size: -
V: TRBV5-1
CDR3: CASSGGMGTGELFF
DNA: TGCGCCAGCAGCGGAGGAATGGGAACCGGGGAGCTGTTTTTT

J: TRBJ2-5
D: -
size: -
V: TRBV28
CDR3: CASSLGWVTQETQYF
DNA: TGTGCCAGCAGTTTAGGGTGGGTGACACAAGAGACCCAGTACTTC

J: TRBJ2-1
D: -
size: -
V: TRBV28
CDR3: CASESWTDSSYNEQFF
DNA: TGTGCCAGCGAATCCTGGACAGACAGCTCCTACAATGAGCAGTTCTTC

J: TRBJ2-5
D: TRBD1
size: many
V: TRBV7-9
CDR3: CASSRDRRSETQYF
DNA: TGTGCCAGCAGCAGGGACAGGAGGTCGGAGACCCAGTACTTC

J: TRBJ2-2
D: -
size: few
V: TRBV15
CDR3: CATSRDSATNTGELFF
DNA: TGTGCCACCAGCAGAGATTCCGCGACAAACACCGGGGAGCTGTTTTTT

J: TRBJ2-5
D: -
size: -
V: TRBV7-7
CDR3: CASSPEYQETQYF
DNA: TGTGCTAGCAGCCCGGAATACCAAGAGACCCAGTACTTC

J: TRBJ2-1
D: -
size: -
V: TRBV14
CDR3: CASSLLRNEQFF
DNA: TGTGCCAGCAGCCTCCTTCGCAATGAGCAGTTCTTC

J: TRBJ1-2
D: TRBD1
size: -
V: TRBV6-1
CDR3: CASSTGAYGYTF
DNA: TGTGCCAGCAGTACAGGGGCTTATGGCTACACCTTC

J: TRBJ1-2
D: -
size: -
V: TRBV6-5
CDR3: CASSLGNYGYTF
DNA: TGTGCCAGCAGTTTGGGTAACTATGGCTACACCTTC

J: TRBJ1-2
D: -
size: many
V: TRBV29-1
CDR3: CSVQDGTYGYTF
DNA: TGCAGCGTTCAAGATGGGACGTATGGCTACACCTTC

J: TRBJ2-7
D: -
size: many
V: TRBV6-6
CDR3: CASSYSGRFYEQYF
DNA: TGTGCCAGCAGTTACTCTGGGAGATTCTACGAGCAGTACTTC

J: TRBJ1-4
D: -
size: -
V: TRBV6-5
CDR3: CASRRRGERKLFF
DNA: TGTGCCAGCAGGCGGAGGGGGGAGAGAAAACTGTTTTTT

J: TRBJ1-1
D: -
size: few
V: TRBV7-8
CDR3: CASSPRAASQAFF
DNA: TGTGCCAGCAGCCCCCGGGCCGCGAGCCAAGCTTTCTTT

J: TRBJ2-1
D: TRBD2
size: -
V: TRBV20-1
CDR3: CSARDGTSIHNEQFF
DNA: TGCAGTGCTAGAGATGGGACTAGTATCCACAATGAGCAGTTCTTC